A selection of T cell receptor beta chains follows, all from one sample in a study of CD8 T cells in ankylosing spondylitis. TCRdb called the 5' RACE reads again in MiXCR, with one record for every CDR3 protein. The profile shows 650,000 to 800,000 distinct CDR3 sequences, under 20% of them singletons. Sequenced input: blood, either unsorted or a sorted T cell fraction (not recorded which). These receptors were taken from a male donor with ankylosing spondylitis. The CDR3 runs from the conserved cysteine through the conserved F or W. A D gene is named only where the DNA matches it firmly. Clone size is given for some rows only: seen once, a few or many times, or a class if the clone is expanded.

size	V	J	D	CDR3	DNA
NA	TRBV9	TRBJ2-1	NA	CASSVTVNEQFF	TGTGCCAGCAGCGTAACAGTCAATGAGCAGTTCTTC
many	TRBV10-3	TRBJ2-4	NA	CANGEEWDIQYF	TGTGCCAACGGGGAGGAGTGGGACATTCAGTACTTC
many	TRBV6-1	TRBJ1-1	NA	CASMRGENTEAFF	TGTGCCAGCATGAGAGGTGAGAACACTGAAGCTTTCTTT
few	TRBV28	TRBJ1-5	TRBD1	CASTYIQGGGQPQHF	TGTGCCAGCACTTACATACAGGGGGGAGGTCAGCCCCAGCATTTT
many	TRBV3-1	TRBJ2-7	NA	CASSPSSLTYEQYF	TGTGCCAGCAGCCCCTCCTCCCTGACCTACGAGCAGTACTTC
NA	TRBV6-5	TRBJ2-3	TRBD2	CASSYSQKRGGTDTQYF	TGTGCCAGCAGTTACTCGCAAAAGCGGGGGGGCACAGATACGCAGTATTTT
few	TRBV7-9	TRBJ2-7	NA	CASSLDRAADEQYF	TGTGCCAGCAGCTTAGACAGGGCGGCGGACGAGCAGTACTTC
NA	TRBV2	TRBJ2-7	NA	CASSEAVGSSYEQYF	TGTGCCAGCAGTGAAGCCGTTGGGAGCTCCTACGAGCAGTACTTC
few	TRBV10-3	TRBJ2-1	NA	CAISEMNEQFF	TGTGCCATCAGTGAGATGAATGAGCAGTTCTTC
few	TRBV12-3/TRBV12-4	TRBJ1-1	TRBD1	CASSPLDRERTEAFF	TGTGCCAGCAGCCCCCTGGACAGGGAGAGAACTGAAGCTTTCTTT
NA	TRBV30	TRBJ2-7	NA	CAWSSDYEQYF	TGTGCCTGGAGTTCGGACTACGAGCAGTACTTC
NA	TRBV7-6	TRBJ2-3	TRBD2	CASSLSLAGGDTQYF	TGTGCCAGCAGCTTATCACTAGCGGGGGGAGATACGCAGTATTTT
few	TRBV7-9	TRBJ1-1	NA	CASSLGTAKAFF	TGTGCCAGCAGCTTAGGCACAGCGAAAGCTTTCTTT
once	TRBV29-1	TRBJ2-7	TRBD2	CSVALAGEGNEQYF	TGCAGCGTGGCCCTAGCGGGAGAAGGGAACGAGCAGTACTTC
NA	TRBV2	TRBJ1-2	NA	CASIPQTGYGYTF	TGTGCCAGCATTCCCCAAACGGGCTATGGCTACACCTTC
many	TRBV29-1	TRBJ2-1	NA	CSVVIRSSYNEQFF	TGCAGCGTTGTAATTAGGAGCTCCTACAATGAGCAGTTCTTC
few	TRBV28	TRBJ2-1	NA	CASNGQFPYNEQFF	TGTGCCAGCAATGGACAGTTTCCCTACAATGAGCAGTTCTTC
NA	TRBV19	TRBJ1-6	NA	CASTKSTGSSSYNSPLHF	TGTGCCAGTACAAAATCGACAGGAAGTAGCTCCTATAATTCACCCCTCCACTTT
NA	TRBV10-3	TRBJ2-1	TRBD1	CAISWTGNNEQFF	TGTGCCATCAGCTGGACAGGGAATAATGAGCAGTTCTTC
NA	TRBV20-1	TRBJ2-5	TRBD1	CSATEPGQGHGETQYF	TGCAGTGCTACCGAACCCGGACAGGGGCATGGCGAGACCCAGTACTTC
once	TRBV4-1	TRBJ1-1	NA	CASSQEVPTEAFF	TGCGCCAGCAGCCAAGAAGTTCCCACTGAAGCTTTCTTT
NA	TRBV6-1	TRBJ2-7	NA	CASTRGAGNYEQYF	TGTGCCAGCACCCGAGGGGCAGGCAACTACGAGCAGTACTTC
many	TRBV12-3/TRBV12-4	TRBJ1-2	NA	CASSSAGGDYGYTF	TGTGCCAGCAGTTCCGCGGGGGGGGACTATGGCTACACCTTC
few	TRBV12-3/TRBV12-4	TRBJ1-2	NA	CASSLALYEGTNYGYTF	TGTGCCAGCAGTTTAGCGTTATACGAGGGAACGAACTATGGCTACACCTTC
NA	TRBV4-2	TRBJ2-1	NA	CASSQDPFMGREQFF	TGTGCCAGCAGCCAAGATCCCTTCATGGGCCGCGAACAGTTCTTC
NA	TRBV11-3	TRBJ1-2	TRBD1	CASSPTAGTGVYGYTF	TGTGCCAGCAGCCCGACCGCCGGGACAGGGGTTTATGGCTACACCTTC
NA	TRBV12-3/TRBV12-4	TRBJ1-1	NA	CASSYLPSLNTEAFF	TGTGCCAGCAGTTATCTTCCGAGTTTGAACACTGAAGCTTTCTTT
few	TRBV4-1	TRBJ1-1	NA	CASSQDWAGTEAFF	TGCGCCAGCAGCCAAGATTGGGCAGGGACTGAAGCTTTCTTT
NA	TRBV10-3	TRBJ1-1	NA	CAISEQPNTEAFF	TGTGCCATCAGTGAACAGCCGAACACTGAAGCTTTCTTT
NA	TRBV2	TRBJ2-1	TRBD2	CASRGLAGIPYGEQFF	TGTGCCAGCAGGGGACTAGCGGGGATCCCCTACGGTGAGCAGTTCTTC
NA	TRBV3-1	TRBJ2-4	TRBD2	CASSQVPASGGARNIQYF	TGTGCCAGCAGCCAAGTGCCCGCTAGCGGGGGGGCCAGAAACATTCAGTACTTC
few	TRBV4-3	TRBJ1-6	TRBD1	CASSQDFGTENSPLHF	TGCGCCAGCAGCCAAGATTTCGGGACAGAGAATTCACCCCTCCACTTT
once	TRBV7-2	TRBJ2-5	NA	CASSLGAGPKTQYF	TGTGCCAGCAGCTTAGGGGCAGGGCCCAAGACCCAGTACTTC
NA	TRBV4-1	TRBJ2-1	TRBD2	CASSQRLAGGDEQFF	TGCGCCAGCAGCCAAAGACTAGCGGGAGGAGATGAGCAGTTCTTC
few	TRBV5-1	TRBJ2-7	NA	CASSSWGDAKSYEQYF	TGCGCCAGCAGCTCCTGGGGGGACGCCAAATCCTACGAGCAGTACTTC
few	TRBV20-1	TRBJ1-5	NA	CSARPRGERQPQHF	TGCAGTGCTAGGCCTAGGGGGGAAAGACAGCCCCAGCATTTT
few	TRBV29-1	TRBJ2-7	NA	CSVEMGHGLSIEQYF	TGCAGCGTTGAGATGGGACACGGTCTTAGTATAGAGCAGTACTTC
many	TRBV5-1	TRBJ1-1	NA	CASSLVSMNTEAFF	TGCGCCAGCAGCTTGGTTTCAATGAACACTGAAGCTTTCTTT
NA	TRBV20-1	TRBJ2-1	TRBD2	CSARGRGREGLAEQFF	TGCAGTGCTAGAGGACGAGGGCGGGAGGGCCTTGCTGAGCAGTTCTTC
NA	TRBV6-5	TRBJ2-7	TRBD1	CASSYSPGQDSYEQYF	TGTGCCAGCAGTTACTCCCCGGGACAGGACTCATACGAGCAGTACTTC
few	TRBV4-3	TRBJ2-1	TRBD2	CASSQDTDVRLAGFLEQFF	TGCGCCAGCAGCCAAGATACGGACGTGAGACTAGCGGGATTTCTTGAGCAGTTCTTC
NA	TRBV3-1	TRBJ2-7	TRBD2	CASGVAGGYEQYF	TGTGCCAGCGGGGTAGCGGGAGGCTACGAGCAGTACTTC
many	TRBV5-6	TRBJ1-2	TRBD1	CASSRRQGSGYTF	TGTGCCAGCAGCCGACGACAGGGCTCTGGCTACACCTTC
few	TRBV10-3	TRBJ1-3	NA	CAINPGPHSGNTIYF	TGTGCCATCAATCCAGGTCCACACTCTGGAAACACCATATATTTT
few	TRBV29-1	TRBJ2-1	NA	CSSSGPPRDNEQFF	TGCAGCTCCTCCGGGCCACCGAGGGACAATGAGCAGTTCTTC
few	TRBV12-3/TRBV12-4	TRBJ1-1	NA	CASSLVGAQNTEAFF	TGTGCCAGCAGTTTAGTTGGGGCGCAAAACACTGAAGCTTTCTTT
many	TRBV2	TRBJ2-5	NA	CASSENRQETQYF	TGTGCCAGCAGTGAAAACAGACAAGAGACCCAGTACTTC
few	TRBV28	TRBJ2-2	TRBD2	CASSWGGDTGELFF	TGTGCCAGCAGTTGGGGGGGAGACACCGGGGAGCTGTTTTTT
few	TRBV29-1	TRBJ2-7	TRBD2	CSVLGLADYSYEQYF	TGCAGCGTTTTGGGACTAGCGGATTACAGCTACGAGCAGTACTTC